The 13 T cell receptor beta chains below were found in one sample sequenced in a study of metastatic and nonmetastatic thyroid tumors. Thyroid surgery had not been preceded by any treatment in any patient. TCRdb re-clonotyped the PCR reads through MiXCR. The data contain 70,000 or so clones, approximately 15% of them singletons. Source material: blood. Receptors were obtained from a male donor with papillary thyroid cancer or a benign thyroid nodule (not recorded which). Some clones in this sample may be carry-over from other donors' samples.

This clone was seen repeatedly, ten times or more. The V and J genes are TRBV10-1 and TRBJ1-1; D remains unclear. Per germline, CDR1 WNHNN and CDR2 SYGVQD (reference sequence). Trimming left V 3 bases short and J 1 base short, with 3 bases between. The CDR3 is made up of 12 amino acids. CDR3 in amino acids: CASSEGNTEAFF. The CDR3 DNA follows: TGCGCCAGCAGTGAAGGGAACACTGAAGCTTTCTTT.

The V gene is TRBV30, the J gene TRBJ2-5, with TRBD2 identical over 8 bases. CDR3 length: 12 residues. The V gene's germline CDR1 is GTSNPN and CDR2 SVGIG (reference sequence). V lost 8 bases to trimming and J lost 4 bases; unmatched junction nucleotides: 6. The CDR3 sequence: CARGTSRETQYF. The CDR3 DNA is TGTGCCCGGGGGACTAGTCGAGAGACCCAGTACTTC.

In this sample, this clone turned up many times. The chain employs TRBV18 and TRBJ2-5; no reliable D call. The length of the CDR3 is 15 residues. Per germline, CDR1 KGHSH and CDR2 LQKENI. V was trimmed by 0 bases and J by 4 bases, leaving 12 bases between them. The CDR3 is CASSPPELLGETQYF. The CDR3 region has the DNA TGTGCCAGCTCACCACCGGAGCTGCTAGGAGAGACCCAGTACTTC.

This clone was seen ten or more times. V usage is TRBV11-1 and J usage is TRBJ2-3; 11 nucleotides line up with TRBD2. CDR1 is SGHAT, CDR2 FQDESV, per germline (reference sequence). The CDR3 extends over 16 amino acids. The trim removed 4 bases at V and 2 bases at J, leaving 5 bases unmatched. CDR3 sequence: CASSSGTSGNTDTQYF. CDR3 in DNA: TGTGCCAGCAGCTCCGGGACTAGCGGTAACACAGATACGCAGTATTTT.

This clone has just a few counts. V gene TRBV10-3 combines with J gene TRBJ2-2; 10 bases agree with TRBD2. Unmatched junction bases numbered 12, after V lost 10 bases and J lost 4 bases. The CDR3 length is 16 residues. Per germline, CDR1 ENHRY and CDR2 SYGVKD. The CDR3 DNA follows: TGTGCCACTAAGGGACTAGCGCGAGAGGTCACCGGGGAGCTGTTTTTT. Its translation is CATKGLAREVTGELFF.

The sample holds many counts of this clone. The CDR3 nucleotides are TGTGCCAGCAGCTTAGCGCAAGGGTACCAGCATGGCTACACCTTC. The encoded protein is CASSLAQGYQHGYTF. The rearrangement uses TRBV7-9 and TRBJ1-2, with D unclear. V shed 0 bases and J shed 6 bases, with 14 bases lying between them. CDR3 length: 15 amino acids. CDR1 and CDR2 (germline): SEHNR, FQNEAQ (reference sequence).

This clone showed up just a few times. The junction and the germline gene differ at one end; a read error may be behind it. The chain recombines TRBV6-1 with TRBJ1-6; maybe TRBD1 (5 bases). Germline CDR1 MNHNS, CDR2 SASEGT. The CDR3 contains 15 residues. The chain's CDR3 is CASRRDSGGDSHLHF. For the CDR3, the DNA is TGTGCCAGCAGGAGGGACTCCGGTGGAGATTCACACCTCCACTTT.

There are many counts of this clone. The chain couples TRBV19 to TRBJ2-5; TRBD1 matches at 9 bases. Losses at the gene ends were 6 bases for V and 2 bases for J; bases not matched to a gene: 4. This CDR3 region has 14 residues. Germline V gene sequence: CDR1 LNHDA, CDR2 SQIVND (reference sequence). CDR3 residues: CASSSGQGQETQYF. CDR3 bases: TGTGCCAGTAGCTCGGGACAGGGACAAGAGACCCAGTACTTC.

This clone was recorded a few times. A read error may be the cause here, since a much bigger clone is one base away. The rearrangement links TRBV29-1 to TRBJ2-3, with 12 positions matching TRBD1. Germline-derived CDR1 and CDR2 are SQVTM and ANQGSEA. This CDR3 has 15 residues. V shed 6 bases, J shed 6 bases, and the junction held 10 bases outside the gene matches. For the CDR3, the DNA is TGCAGCGTGTACAGGGACAGGGGGCCGATGGATACGCAGTATTTT. As protein: CSVYRDRGPMDTQYF.

The sample holds many counts of this clone. The chain has TRBV11-1 and TRBJ1-2; D is undetermined. V shed 5 bases and J shed 5 bases, with 6 bases lying between them. CDR3 length: 11 residues. The germline V gene encodes CDR1 SGHAT and CDR2 FQDESV (reference sequence). The CDR3 bases are TGTGCCAGCAGCAATCCGTATGGCTACACCTTC. Protein product: CASSNPYGYTF.

This clone was found a few times. At one of its ends the junction is not consistent with the germline gene, which may arise from a read error. In the same sample, other DNA sequences code for this CDR3. The chain has TRBV6-2 or TRBV6-3 and TRBJ1-5; 7 nucleotides align to TRBD1. The CDR3 consists of 15 residues. Per germline, CDR1 MNHEY and CDR2 SVGEGT. CDR3 protein: CTSTQDRPSNQPQHF. CDR3 sequence (DNA): TGTACCAGCACACAGGACAGGCCTAGCAATCAGCCCCAGCATTTT.

This clone was seen at least ten times. V usage is TRBV10-1 and J usage is TRBJ2-5; tentatively, D is TRBD1 or TRBD2 (6 bases each). Germline loops: CDR1 WNHNN, CDR2 SYGVQD (reference sequence). With 6 bases removed from V and 4 bases from J, the gap between germline ends came to 18 bases. The CDR3 contains 15 residues. CDR3 nucleotide sequence: TGCGCCAGCAGCCCACGGGCCGGGGGCGCAGAGACCCAGTACTTC. Amino acids: CASSPRAGGAETQYF.

Many counts were recorded for this clone. CDR3 amino acids: CASSESVRGTQPQHF. The CDR3 DNA reads TGCGCCAGCAGTGAGTCCGTCCGGGGTACCCAGCCCCAGCATTTT. The rearrangement links TRBV10-2 to TRBJ1-5, with unresolved D. Germline CDR1 reads WSHSY; CDR2 reads SAAADI. This CDR3 region has 15 residues. The V end lost 0 bases, the J end lost 7 bases, and 13 bases lay between the germline ends.